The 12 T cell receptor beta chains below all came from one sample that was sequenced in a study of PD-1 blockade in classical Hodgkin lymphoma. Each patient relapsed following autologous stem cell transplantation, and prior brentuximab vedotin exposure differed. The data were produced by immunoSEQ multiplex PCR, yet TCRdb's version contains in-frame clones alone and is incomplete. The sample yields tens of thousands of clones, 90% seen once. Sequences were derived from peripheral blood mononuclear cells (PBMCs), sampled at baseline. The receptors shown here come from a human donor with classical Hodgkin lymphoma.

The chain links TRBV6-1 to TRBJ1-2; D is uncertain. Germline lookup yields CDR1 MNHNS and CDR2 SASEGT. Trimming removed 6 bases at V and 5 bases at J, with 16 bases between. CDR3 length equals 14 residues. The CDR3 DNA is TGTGCCAGCAGGGGTTGGAGCCATCTTTATGGCTACACCTTC. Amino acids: CASRGWSHLYGYTF.

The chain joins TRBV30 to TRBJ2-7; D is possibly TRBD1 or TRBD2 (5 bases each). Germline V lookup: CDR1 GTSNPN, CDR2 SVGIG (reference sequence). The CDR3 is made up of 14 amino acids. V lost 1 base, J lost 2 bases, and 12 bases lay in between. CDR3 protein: CAWSGDPLPYEQYF. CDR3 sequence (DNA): TGTGCCTGGAGTGGGGACCCCCTACCCTACGAGCAGTACTTC.

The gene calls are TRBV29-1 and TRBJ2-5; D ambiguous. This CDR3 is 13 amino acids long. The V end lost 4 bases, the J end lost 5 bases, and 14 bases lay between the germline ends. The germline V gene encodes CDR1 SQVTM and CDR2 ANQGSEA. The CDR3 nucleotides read TGCAGCGTTGCCCCCCTGTTCCAGGAGACCCAGTACTTC. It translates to CSVAPLFQETQYF. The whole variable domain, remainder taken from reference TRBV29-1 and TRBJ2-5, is SAVISQKPSRDICQRGTSLTIQCQVDSQVTMMFWYRQQPGQSLTLIATANQGSEATYESGFVIDKFPISRPNLTFSTLTVSNMSPEDSSIYLCSVAPLFQETQYFGPGTRLLVL.

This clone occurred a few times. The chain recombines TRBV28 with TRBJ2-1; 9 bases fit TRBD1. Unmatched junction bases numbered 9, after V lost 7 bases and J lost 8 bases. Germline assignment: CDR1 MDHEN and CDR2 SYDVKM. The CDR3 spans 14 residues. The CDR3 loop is CASKEGTGWHEQFF. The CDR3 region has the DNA TGTGCCAGCAAGGAGGGGACAGGGTGGCATGAGCAGTTCTTC. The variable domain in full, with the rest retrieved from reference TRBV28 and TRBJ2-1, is DVKVTQSSRYLVKRTGEKVFLECVQDMDHENMFWYRQDPGLGLRLIYFSYDVKMKEKGDIPEGYSVSREKKERFSLILESASTNQTSMYLCASKEGTGWHEQFFGPGTRLTVL.

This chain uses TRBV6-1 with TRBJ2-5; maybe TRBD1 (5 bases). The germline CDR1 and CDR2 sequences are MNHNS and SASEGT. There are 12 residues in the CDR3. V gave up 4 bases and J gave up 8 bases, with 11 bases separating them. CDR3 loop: CASSGGRVTQYF. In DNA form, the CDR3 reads TGTGCCAGCAGTGGGGGCAGGGTTACCCAGTACTTC.

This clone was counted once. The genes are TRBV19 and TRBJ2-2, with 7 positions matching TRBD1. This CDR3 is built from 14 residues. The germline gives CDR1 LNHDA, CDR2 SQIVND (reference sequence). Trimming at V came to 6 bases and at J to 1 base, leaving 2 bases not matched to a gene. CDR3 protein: CASSRQGNTGELFF. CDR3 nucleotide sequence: TGTGCCAGTAGCAGACAGGGGAACACCGGGGAGCTGTTTTTT.

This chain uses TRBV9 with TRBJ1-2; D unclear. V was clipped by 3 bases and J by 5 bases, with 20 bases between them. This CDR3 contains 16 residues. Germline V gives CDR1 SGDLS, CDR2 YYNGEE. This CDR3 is CASSGSNTGERYGYTF. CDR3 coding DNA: TGTGCCAGCAGCGGAAGCAATACCGGGGAACGATATGGCTACACCTTC.

The CDR3 spells CASSDSVGRFSEQFF. For the CDR3, the DNA is TGCGCCAGCAGTGATAGTGTAGGGCGATTCTCTGAGCAGTTCTTC. The V gene is TRBV10-1, the J gene TRBJ2-1; D not resolved. Trimming removed 3 bases at V and 9 bases at J, with 18 bases between. This CDR3 has 15 amino acids. Germline V lookup: CDR1 WNHNN, CDR2 SYGVQD (reference sequence).

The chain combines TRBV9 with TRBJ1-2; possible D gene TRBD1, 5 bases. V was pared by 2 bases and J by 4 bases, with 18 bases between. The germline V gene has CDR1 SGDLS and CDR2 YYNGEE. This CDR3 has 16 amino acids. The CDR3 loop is CASSVDGGRGVYGYTF. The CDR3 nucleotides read TGTGCCAGCAGCGTTGATGGGGGTCGGGGAGTCTATGGCTACACCTTC.

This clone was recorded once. As DNA, the CDR3 is TGCGCCAGCAGTGAGCCCCCTTACAGGGGACGTAGCAATCAGCCCCAGCATTTT. The encoded protein is CASSEPPYRGRSNQPQHF. This chain joins TRBV10-1 and TRBJ1-5, with 7 bases that match TRBD1. The CDR3 runs to 18 residues. Per germline, CDR1 WNHNN and CDR2 SYGVQD (reference sequence). Unmatched junction bases numbered 10, after V lost 2 bases and J lost 0 bases.

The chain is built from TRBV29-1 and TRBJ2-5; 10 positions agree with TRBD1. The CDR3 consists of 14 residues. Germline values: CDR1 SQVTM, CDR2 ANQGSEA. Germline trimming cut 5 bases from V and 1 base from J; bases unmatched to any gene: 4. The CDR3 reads CSVPRDRGQETQYF. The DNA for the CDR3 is TGCAGCGTTCCCCGGGACAGGGGCCAAGAGACCCAGTACTTC.

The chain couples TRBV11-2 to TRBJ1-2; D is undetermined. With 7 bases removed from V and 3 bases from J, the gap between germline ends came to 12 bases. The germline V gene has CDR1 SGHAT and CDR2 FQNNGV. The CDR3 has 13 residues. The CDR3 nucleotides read TGTGCCAGCACCGGGGAACTAGACTATGGCTACACCTTC. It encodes CASTGELDYGYTF.